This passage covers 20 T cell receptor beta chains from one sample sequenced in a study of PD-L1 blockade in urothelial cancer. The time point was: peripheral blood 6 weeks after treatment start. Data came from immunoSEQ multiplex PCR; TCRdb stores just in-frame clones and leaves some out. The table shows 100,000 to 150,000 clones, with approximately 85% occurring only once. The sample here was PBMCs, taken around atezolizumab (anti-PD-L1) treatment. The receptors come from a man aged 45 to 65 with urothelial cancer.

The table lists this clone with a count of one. CDR3 bases: TGTGCCAGCAGCCCGGCTAGCGCCTCTACGTACAATGAGCAGTTCTTC. Protein product: CASSPASASTYNEQFF. This chain links TRBV28 with TRBJ2-1; D is perhaps TRBD2 (6 bases). In germline, CDR1 is MDHEN, CDR2 SYDVKM. The CDR3 is 16 amino acids. V lost 6 bases to trimming and J lost 4 bases, with 19 bases between them.

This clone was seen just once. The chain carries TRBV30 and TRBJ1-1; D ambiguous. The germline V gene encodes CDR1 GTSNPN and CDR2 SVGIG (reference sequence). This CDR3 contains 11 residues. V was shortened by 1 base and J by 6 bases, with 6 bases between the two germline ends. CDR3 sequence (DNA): TGTGCCTGGAGTGGGGCCTCTGAAGCTTTCTTT. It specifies CAWSGASEAFF.

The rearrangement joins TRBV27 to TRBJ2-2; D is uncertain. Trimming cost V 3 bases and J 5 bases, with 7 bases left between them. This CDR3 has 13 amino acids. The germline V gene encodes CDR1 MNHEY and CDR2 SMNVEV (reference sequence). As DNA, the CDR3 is TGTGCCAGCAGTTTTACGGTAACCGGGGAGCTGTTTTTT. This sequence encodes CASSFTVTGELFF.

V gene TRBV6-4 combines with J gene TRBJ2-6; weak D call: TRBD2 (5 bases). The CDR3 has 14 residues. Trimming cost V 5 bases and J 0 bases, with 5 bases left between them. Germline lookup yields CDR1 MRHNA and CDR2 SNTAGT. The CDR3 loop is CASSRDSGANVLTF. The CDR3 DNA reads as TGTGCCAGCAGTCGGGACTCTGGGGCCAACGTCCTGACTTTC.

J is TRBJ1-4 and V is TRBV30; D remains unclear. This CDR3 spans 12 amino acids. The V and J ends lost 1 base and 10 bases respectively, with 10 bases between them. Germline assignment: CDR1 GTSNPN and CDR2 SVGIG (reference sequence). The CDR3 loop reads CAWSGGVGKLFF. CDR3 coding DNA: TGTGCCTGGAGTGGCGGAGTAGGAAAACTGTTTTTT.

The CDR3 region is CASSKWEGLDNEQFF. CDR3 in DNA: TGTGCCAGTAGTAAGTGGGAGGGCCTCGACAATGAGCAGTTCTTC. The rearrangement links TRBV19 to TRBJ2-1; TRBD2 aligns across 7 bases. The CDR3 spans 15 residues. Germline V gives CDR1 LNHDA, CDR2 SQIVND (reference sequence). J gave up 5 bases and V 4 bases, and 8 bases lay outside the gene matches.

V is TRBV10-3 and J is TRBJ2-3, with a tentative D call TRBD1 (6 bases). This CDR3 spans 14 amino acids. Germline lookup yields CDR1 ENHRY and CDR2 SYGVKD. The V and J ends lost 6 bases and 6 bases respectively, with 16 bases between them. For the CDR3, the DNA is TGTGCCATCAGCTCCGGGACAAACCGGGATACGCAGTATTTT. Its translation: CAISSGTNRDTQYF.

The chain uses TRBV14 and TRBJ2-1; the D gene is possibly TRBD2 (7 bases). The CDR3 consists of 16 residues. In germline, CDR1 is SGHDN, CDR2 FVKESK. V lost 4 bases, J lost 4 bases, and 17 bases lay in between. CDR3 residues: CASSPPGASGYNEQFF. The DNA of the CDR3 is TGTGCCAGCAGCCCTCCGGGGGCTAGCGGATACAATGAGCAGTTCTTC. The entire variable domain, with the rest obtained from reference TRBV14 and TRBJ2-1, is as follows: EAGVTQFPSHSVIEKGQTVTLRCDPISGHDNLYWYRRVMGKEIKFLLHFVKESKQDESGMPNNRFLAERTGGTYSTLKVQPAELEDSGVYFCASSPPGASGYNEQFFGPGTRLTVL.

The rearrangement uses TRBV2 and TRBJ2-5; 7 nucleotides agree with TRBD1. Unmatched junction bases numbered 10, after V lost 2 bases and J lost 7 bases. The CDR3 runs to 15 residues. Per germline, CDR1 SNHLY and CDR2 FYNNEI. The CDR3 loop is CASSERTGPVGTQYF. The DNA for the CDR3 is TGTGCCAGCAGTGAAAGGACAGGCCCAGTGGGGACCCAGTACTTC.

The CDR3 here is CASSAIAGGFGRYTDTQYF. The CDR3 DNA follows: TGTGCCAGCAGCGCTATAGCGGGAGGGTTTGGGCGTTACACAGATACGCAGTATTTT. The rearrangement links TRBV11-2 to TRBJ2-3; TRBD2 matches 11 bases. With 5 bases clipped from V and 2 bases from J, the junction kept 15 bases outside the gene matches. This CDR3 spans 19 amino acids. In germline, CDR1 is SGHAT, CDR2 FQNNGV.

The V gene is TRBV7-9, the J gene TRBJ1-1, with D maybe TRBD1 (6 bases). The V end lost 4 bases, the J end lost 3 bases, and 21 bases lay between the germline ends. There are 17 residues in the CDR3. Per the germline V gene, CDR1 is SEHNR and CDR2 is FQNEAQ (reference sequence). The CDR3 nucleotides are TGTGCCAGCAGCTCCCCGCCCCCACAGGGTCGATACACTGAAGCTTTCTTT. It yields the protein CASSSPPPQGRYTEAFF.

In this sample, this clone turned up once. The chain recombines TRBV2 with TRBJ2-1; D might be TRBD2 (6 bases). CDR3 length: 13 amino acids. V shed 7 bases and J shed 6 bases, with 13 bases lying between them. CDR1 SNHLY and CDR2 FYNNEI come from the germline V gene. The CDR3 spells CASIRIGGNEQFF. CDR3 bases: TGTGCCAGCATAAGGATCGGGGGCAATGAGCAGTTCTTC.

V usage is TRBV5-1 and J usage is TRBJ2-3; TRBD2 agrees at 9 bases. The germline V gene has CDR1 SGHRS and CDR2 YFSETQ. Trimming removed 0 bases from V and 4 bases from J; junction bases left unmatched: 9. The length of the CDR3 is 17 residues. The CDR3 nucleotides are TGCGCCAGCAGCTTGGCTCTTAGCGGGAGTGACGCAGATACGCAGTATTTT. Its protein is CASSLALSGSDADTQYF.

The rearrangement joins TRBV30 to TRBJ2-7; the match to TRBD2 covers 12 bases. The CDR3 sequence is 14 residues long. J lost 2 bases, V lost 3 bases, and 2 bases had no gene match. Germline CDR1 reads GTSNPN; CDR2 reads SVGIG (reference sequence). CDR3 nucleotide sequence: TGTGCCTGGAGCCGGACTAGCGGGGCCTACGAGCAGTACTTC. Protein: CAWSRTSGAYEQYF.

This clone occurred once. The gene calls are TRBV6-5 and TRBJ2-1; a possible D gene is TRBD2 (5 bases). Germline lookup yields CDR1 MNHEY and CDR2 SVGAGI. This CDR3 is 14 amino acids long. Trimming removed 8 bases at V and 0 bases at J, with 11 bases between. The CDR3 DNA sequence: TGTGCCAGCGGGCGGGCAAGCTCCTACAATGAGCAGTTCTTC. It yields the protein CASGRASSYNEQFF.

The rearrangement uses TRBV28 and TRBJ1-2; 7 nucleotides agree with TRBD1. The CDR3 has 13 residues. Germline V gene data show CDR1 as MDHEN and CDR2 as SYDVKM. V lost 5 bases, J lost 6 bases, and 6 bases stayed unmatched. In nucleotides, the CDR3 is TGTGCCAGCAGTCCTGACAGGGTCCATGGCTACACCTTC. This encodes CASSPDRVHGYTF.

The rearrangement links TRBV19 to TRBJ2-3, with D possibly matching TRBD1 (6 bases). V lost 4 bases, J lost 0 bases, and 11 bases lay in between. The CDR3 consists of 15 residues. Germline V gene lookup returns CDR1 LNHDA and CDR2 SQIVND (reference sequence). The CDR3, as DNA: TGTGCCAGTAGTAACAGGGCAACTAGCACAGATACGCAGTATTTT. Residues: CASSNRATSTDTQYF. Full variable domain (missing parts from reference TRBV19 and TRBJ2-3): DGGITQSPKYLFRKEGQNVTLSCEQNLNHDAMYWYRQDPGQGLRLIYYSQIVNDFQKGDIAEGYSVSREKKESFPLTVTSAQKNPTAFYLCASSNRATSTDTQYFGPGTRLTVL.

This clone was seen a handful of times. The CDR3 loop is CASSAYSEAFF. The CDR3 DNA is TGTGCCAGCAGCGCTTACTCTGAAGCTTTCTTT. The chain carries TRBV6-1 and TRBJ1-1; D call uncertain. Deletions cut 6 bases from V and 6 bases from J, with 8 bases between. The CDR3 contains 11 residues. In germline, CDR1 is MNHNS, CDR2 SASEGT.

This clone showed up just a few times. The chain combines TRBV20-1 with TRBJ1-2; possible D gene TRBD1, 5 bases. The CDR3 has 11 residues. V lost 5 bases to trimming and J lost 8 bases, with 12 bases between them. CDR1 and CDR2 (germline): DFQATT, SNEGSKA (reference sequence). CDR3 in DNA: TGCAGTGCTGTTGGGGCGGGGGGCTACACCTTC. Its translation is CSAVGAGGYTF.

The DNA of the CDR3 is TGCGCCAGCAGCTTAAACAGTATGGGTGAGCAGTTCTTC. This sequence encodes CASSLNSMGEQFF. V is TRBV5-1 and J is TRBJ2-1; no clear D. V lost 2 bases and J lost 9, with 12 bases in between. Germline lookup yields CDR1 SGHRS and CDR2 YFSETQ. The CDR3 loop spans 13 amino acids.